This T cell receptor beta chain is drawn from a study of blood T cell repertoires in COVID-19. Sequencing was performed with immunoSEQ multiplex PCR; in TCRdb, only in-frame clones are kept and a portion is missing. This sample carries some 300,000 clones, roughly 86% of them seen once, and the ten largest clones take 2.5% to 3.5%. The sample was PBMCs or T cells enriched from blood (not recorded which). The receptor's source is a woman aged 45-65 years who had been exposed to COVID-19.

The CDR3 loop reads CASEARFVSRKQYF. As DNA, the CDR3 is TGTGCCAGCGAGGCCCGCTTCGTGTCCCGCAAGCAGTACTTC. The J gene is TRBJ2-7, the V gene TRBV11-2; no reliable D call. This CDR3 contains 14 residues. The V end was cut by 8 bases, the J end by 8 bases, with 22 bases between. Germline V gene sequence: CDR1 SGHAT, CDR2 FQNNGV.